The 25 T cell receptor beta chains in this list originate from one sample, sequenced in a study of blood T cell repertoires in COVID-19. Produced via immunoSEQ multiplex PCR; TCRdb's table is partial and in-frame only. The profile covers around 200,000 clones, with around 80% appearing a single time and about 6.4% taken by the ten largest. Sequencing was carried out using peripheral blood. All receptors derive from a human donor in a cohort sampled during active COVID-19.

The chain joins TRBV5-1 to TRBJ2-7; TRBD2 is a possible D gene (5 bases). Germline CDR1 reads SGHRS; CDR2 reads YFSETQ. The ends were cut back, 0 bases at V and 1 base at J, with 11 bases in the middle. The CDR3 loop spans 15 amino acids. Written as DNA, the CDR3 is TGCGCCAGCAGCTTGGCGGGGTCGGGTTCCTACGAGCAGTACTTC. This encodes CASSLAGSGSYEQYF.

This chain links TRBV5-1 with TRBJ1-6; D perhaps matches TRBD1 (6 bases). V was cut by 4 bases and J by 11 bases, with 10 bases left in between. Germline lookup yields CDR1 SGHRS and CDR2 YFSETQ. This CDR3 is built from 12 residues. The CDR3 DNA sequence: TGCGCCAGCAGCATCGACAGGACACCCCTCCACTTT. Translated, it gives CASSIDRTPLHF.

The genes are TRBV6-2 or TRBV6-3 and TRBJ1-1; TRBD1 agrees at 7 bases. The V segment lost 3 bases and the J segment 5 bases; nucleotides outside the gene matches: 6. The CDR3 sequence is 14 residues long. The V gene's germline CDR1 is MNHEY and CDR2 SVGEGT. CDR3 bases: TGTGCCAGCAGTTATACAGGGGCGGGAACTGAAGCTTTCTTT. It specifies CASSYTGAGTEAFF.

The chain recombines TRBV27 with TRBJ2-5; D uncertain. Trimming left V 0 bases short and J 1 base short, with 3 bases between. The CDR3 runs 13 residues. The V gene's germline CDR1 is MNHEY and CDR2 SMNVEV (reference sequence). CDR3 in amino acids: CASSLSLQETQYF. The CDR3 nucleotides are TGTGCCAGCAGTTTATCCCTCCAAGAGACCCAGTACTTC.

The chain joins TRBV7-8 to TRBJ2-7; 10 bases line up with TRBD2. CDR3 length: 17 residues. Trimming at V came to 1 base and at J to 1 base, leaving 7 bases not matched to a gene. The germline CDR1 and CDR2 sequences are SGHVS and FQNEAQ. In DNA form, the CDR3 reads TGTGCCAGCAGCTTAGTAGCGGGGGGCCCCCTTTCCTACGAGCAGTACTTC. Encoded protein: CASSLVAGGPLSYEQYF.

This chain links TRBV6-5 with TRBJ1-4; D is perhaps TRBD1 (5 bases). CDR1 and CDR2 (germline): MNHEY, SVGAGI. Trimming removed 4 bases from V and 2 bases from J, with 14 bases in between. The CDR3 is made up of 16 amino acids. The CDR3 DNA reads as TGTGCCAGCAGTTTACGGCAGGGTGGGACTAATGAAAAACTGTTTTTT. This codes for CASSLRQGGTNEKLFF.

The gene calls are TRBV27 and TRBJ2-2; D gene ambiguous. Between the trimmed V and J ends, which lost 6 bases and 4 bases, there was a span of 9 bases. Germline V gives CDR1 MNHEY, CDR2 SMNVEV (reference sequence). The CDR3 spans 13 residues. CDR3 amino acids: CASSSSGTGELFF. The CDR3 DNA reads TGTGCCAGCAGCTCCTCGGGCACCGGGGAGCTGTTTTTT.

Here the CDR3 reads CASSFRVDYGYTF. CDR3 DNA: TGTGCCAGCAGCTTCCGGGTAGACTATGGCTACACCTTC. The V and J genes are TRBV11-2 and TRBJ1-2; D not resolved. The CDR3 extends over 13 amino acids. Germline CDR1 and CDR2: SGHAT and FQNNGV. Trimming took 3 bases from V and 3 from J, leaving 8 bases between them.

This rearrangement joins TRBV7-2 to TRBJ2-1; 9 positions agree with TRBD2. The CDR3 runs to 16 residues. V lost 2 bases to trimming and J lost 3 bases; unmatched junction nucleotides: 5. From germline, CDR1 is SGHTA and CDR2 FQGNSA. The chain's CDR3 is CASSLRRGGRYNEQFF. The DNA of the CDR3 is TGTGCCAGCAGCTTAAGGCGGGGGGGCCGCTACAATGAGCAGTTCTTC.

The CDR3 loop reads CASSDVVADRGRQFF. For the CDR3, the DNA is TGTGCCAGCAGTGATGTCGTAGCGGACCGAGGTAGGCAGTTCTTC. This chain links TRBV2 with TRBJ2-1, with D perhaps matching TRBD2 (6 bases). With 3 bases removed from V and 12 bases from J, the gap between germline ends came to 21 bases. CDR1 is SNHLY, CDR2 FYNNEI, per germline. CDR3 size: 15 residues.

The rearrangement uses TRBV6-5 and TRBJ2-7, with 8 bases aligning to TRBD1. V gave up 6 bases and J gave up 2 bases; unmatched junction bases: 3. Germline CDR1 and CDR2: MNHEY and SVGAGI. CDR3 length: 13 residues. The CDR3 is CASSETGAYEQYF. For the CDR3, the DNA is TGTGCCAGCAGCGAGACAGGGGCCTACGAGCAGTACTTC.

The gene calls are TRBV5-1 and TRBJ2-1, with 11 positions matching TRBD2. With 1 base clipped from V and 7 bases from J, the junction kept 4 bases outside the gene matches. The CDR3 has 15 residues. Germline loops: CDR1 SGHRS, CDR2 YFSETQ. The DNA of the CDR3 is TGCGCCAGCAGCTTGCTAGCGGGGGGTCGAAATGAGCAGTTCTTC. It encodes CASSLLAGGRNEQFF. The variable domain in full, completed from reference TRBV5-1 and TRBJ2-1, reads KAGVTQTPRYLIKTRGQQVTLSCSPISGHRSVSWYQQTPGQGLQFLFEYFSETQRNKGNFPGRFSGRQFSNSRSEMNVSTLELGDSALYLCASSLLAGGRNEQFFGPGTRLTVL.

This clone was observed a few times. The gene calls are TRBV5-4 and TRBJ2-7, with 14 bases matching TRBD2. The CDR3 runs to 17 residues. CDR1 SGHNT and CDR2 YYREEE come from the germline V gene (reference sequence). Unmatched junction bases numbered 13, after V lost 4 bases and J lost 7 bases. CDR3 region: CASSPYRTSGGPGEQYF. CDR3 coding DNA: TGTGCCAGCAGCCCGTACAGGACTAGCGGGGGGCCGGGGGAGCAGTACTTC. Supplemented by reference TRBV5-4 and TRBJ2-7, the full variable domain reads ETGVTQSPTHLIKTRGQQVTLRCSSQSGHNTVSWYQQALGQGPQFIFQYYREEENGRGNFPPRFSGLQFPNYSSELNVNALELDDSALYLCASSPYRTSGGPGEQYFGPGTRLTVT.

The chain couples TRBV5-1 to TRBJ1-2; D might be TRBD1 (6 bases). The CDR3 extends over 16 amino acids. Germline assignment: CDR1 SGHRS and CDR2 YFSETQ. The ends were cut back, 0 bases at V and 4 bases at J, with 16 bases in the middle. The CDR3 protein is CASSLEGRTASYGYTF. CDR3 nucleotides: TGCGCCAGCAGCTTGGAGGGTCGGACAGCATCCTATGGCTACACCTTC.

The chain employs TRBV19 and TRBJ2-3; 8 bases line up with TRBD1. CDR1 is LNHDA, CDR2 SQIVND, per germline (reference sequence). V lost 9 bases, J lost 5 bases, and 7 bases stayed unmatched. The CDR3 has 13 amino acids. The CDR3 here is CASVGQALDTQYF. The CDR3 nucleotides read TGTGCCAGCGTGGGACAGGCGTTAGATACGCAGTATTTT.

The chain combines TRBV7-3 with TRBJ2-3; 8 bases line up with TRBD2. The junction had 7 bases not matched to a gene; V was cut back by 5 bases and J by 3 bases. The CDR3 is made up of 15 amino acids. Germline V lookup: CDR1 SGHTA, CDR2 FQGTGA. CDR3 in DNA: TGTGCCAGCAGCCGAACGGGGGGGCGGACAGATACGCAGTATTTT. This encodes CASSRTGGRTDTQYF. Together with reference TRBV7-3 and TRBJ2-3, the CDR3 gives the full variable domain: GAGVSQTPSNKVTEKGKYVELRCDPISGHTALYWYRQSLGQGPEFLIYFQGTGAADDSGLPNDRFFAVRPEGSVSTLKIQRTERGDSAVYLCASSRTGGRTDTQYFGPGTRLTVL.

The chain employs TRBV19 and TRBJ1-5; the D gene is possibly TRBD1 (6 bases). The CDR3 has 15 amino acids. Germline CDR1 LNHDA, CDR2 SQIVND (reference sequence). Trimming removed 8 bases at V and 0 bases at J, with 14 bases between. CDR3 in DNA: TGTGCCAGTCAACAGGGAGAACATAGCAATCAGCCCCAGCATTTT. Amino acid sequence: CASQQGEHSNQPQHF.

The rearrangement links TRBV6-5 to TRBJ2-2; tentatively, D is TRBD1 (5 bases). The length of the CDR3 is 15 residues. CDR1 and CDR2 (germline): MNHEY, SVGAGI. V was pared by 8 bases and J by 6 bases, with 19 bases between. CDR3 region: CASEGQSPLAGELFF. The CDR3 nucleotides are TGTGCCAGCGAAGGACAAAGTCCATTGGCCGGGGAGCTGTTTTTT.

V and J are TRBV25-1 and TRBJ2-7, with D possibly matching TRBD1 (6 bases). From germline, CDR1 is MGHDK and CDR2 SYGVNS. This CDR3 has 16 residues. V gave up 3 bases and J gave up 1 base, with 16 bases separating them. This CDR3 reads CASSDSTIQGSYEQYF. The CDR3 DNA is TGTGCCAGCAGTGACTCCACTATACAGGGTTCCTACGAGCAGTACTTC.

This clone was observed once. J is TRBJ1-2 and V is TRBV6-1, with D possibly matching TRBD1 (6 bases). Between the trimmed V and J ends, which lost 2 bases and 5 bases, there was a span of 9 bases. CDR1 and CDR2 from the germline V gene are MNHNS and SASEGT. The CDR3 contains 13 residues. The CDR3 here is CASSESQGYGYTF. The CDR3 nucleotides read TGTGCCAGCAGTGAAAGTCAGGGGTATGGCTACACCTTC.

The V gene is TRBV2, the J gene TRBJ2-7, with TRBD2 identical over 8 bases. From germline, CDR1 is SNHLY and CDR2 FYNNEI. This CDR3 is 11 amino acids long. With V trimmed by 7 bases and J by 7 bases, 3 bases remained unmatched. CDR3 residues: CASMAGGEQYF. CDR3 DNA sequence: TGTGCCAGCATGGCGGGGGGAGAGCAGTACTTC.

The CDR3 DNA reads as TGCGCCAGCAGCCAACGAGCGGGGGGGCCCTACGAGCAGTACTTC. This encodes CASSQRAGGPYEQYF. This chain uses TRBV4-1 with TRBJ2-7; 10 bases match TRBD2. Germline V gives CDR1 MGHRA, CDR2 YSYEKL. Germline trimming cut 2 bases from V and 2 bases from J; bases unmatched to any gene: 3. CDR3 length: 15 amino acids.

This chain connects TRBV6-1 to TRBJ1-2; no reliable D call. Germline loops: CDR1 MNHNS, CDR2 SASEGT. Trimming took off 2 bases at V and 6 bases at J, with 22 bases between the two ends. This CDR3 is built from 17 residues. Here the CDR3 DNA reads TGTGCCAGCAGTGAAACCCCTACCGGAGGATATGGGAATGGCTACACCTTC. It yields the protein CASSETPTGGYGNGYTF.

This chain uses TRBV6-6 with TRBJ2-7; 7 bases align to TRBD2. V shed 8 bases, J shed 0 bases, and the junction held 7 bases outside the gene matches. Germline values: CDR1 MNHNY, CDR2 SVGAGI (reference sequence). This CDR3 spans 14 amino acids. CDR3 loop: CASGHLADSYEQYF. The CDR3 DNA follows: TGTGCCAGCGGACACCTAGCGGACTCCTACGAGCAGTACTTC.

A single count supports this clone. The genes are TRBV5-5 and TRBJ2-7, with D possibly being TRBD1 (5 bases). Germline assignment: CDR1 SGHKS and CDR2 YYEKEE (reference sequence). This CDR3 is built from 14 residues. The ends were cut back, 3 bases at V and 0 bases at J, with 10 bases in the middle. The CDR3 DNA reads TGTGCCAGCAGCTCCAGGGAACTCTCCTACGAGCAGTACTTC. Protein: CASSSRELSYEQYF.